This TCR beta chain derives from a study of T cell repertoires in cytomegalovirus infection. Study as a whole: A matching HLA type, together with CMV infection, was signaled by public TCR beta signatures. Notes on the study in general: Public TCR beta family frequency separated CMV-and-HLA carriers, including in an independent cohort. HLA-C-restricted CMV-specific TCR beta clonotypes prevailed in the ex vivo response.

The germline V gene encodes CDR1 KGHSH and CDR2 LQKENI. CDR3 length: 15 amino acids. V lost 2 bases and J lost 3, with 13 bases in between. This clonotype was found a few times. Its antigen is not identified. TCRdb independently ran MiXCR on the reads; one entry per CDR3 protein. This sample has under 350,000 distinct CDR3 sequences, with 9.5% found just once. The clonotype originates from a human donor in good health (CMV status not recorded). Some clones in this sample may be carry-over from other donors' samples. This chain uses TRBV18 with TRBJ2-5, with D hard to call. Sequencing was carried out using PBMCs. The CDR3 is CASSPTIRLEETQYF. The CDR3 coding sequence is TGTGCCAGCTCACCAACGATCAGACTTGAAGAGACCCAGTACTTC.